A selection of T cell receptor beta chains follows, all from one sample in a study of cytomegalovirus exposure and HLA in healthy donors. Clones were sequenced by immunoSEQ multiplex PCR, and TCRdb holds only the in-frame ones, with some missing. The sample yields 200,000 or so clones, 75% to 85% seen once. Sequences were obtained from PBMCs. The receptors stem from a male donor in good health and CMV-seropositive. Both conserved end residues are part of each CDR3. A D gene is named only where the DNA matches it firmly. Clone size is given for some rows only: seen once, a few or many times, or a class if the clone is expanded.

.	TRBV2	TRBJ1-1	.	TGTGCCAGCACCCAGGGAGAGGGACATAGGAGTACTGAAGCTTTCTTT	CASTQGEGHRSTEAFF
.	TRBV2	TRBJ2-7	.	TGTGCCAGCAGGATGGAAGCGGACGAGCAGTACTTC	CASRMEADEQYF
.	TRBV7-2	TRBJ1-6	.	TGTGCCAGCAGCCCTGGAGGGAATTCACCCCTCCACTTT	CASSPGGNSPLHF
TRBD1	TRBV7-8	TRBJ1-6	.	TGTGCCAGCAGCTTAACCCCCCGACAGGGGGTAGGTTCACCCCTCCACTTT	CASSLTPRQGVGSPLHF
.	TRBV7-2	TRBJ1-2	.	TGTGCCAGCAGCTCTCAGGGCTATGGCTACACCTTC	CASSSQGYGYTF
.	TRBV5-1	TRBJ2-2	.	TGCGCCAGTAGGGGACAATTTTTTTCCGCCGGGGAGCTGTTTTTT	CASRGQFFSAGELFF
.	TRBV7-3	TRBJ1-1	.	TGTGCCAGCAGCGCCCCAGGGGCTAGCACTGAAGCTTTCTTT	CASSAPGASTEAFF
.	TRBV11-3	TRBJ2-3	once	TGTGCCAGCAGCTCGGACTGGGCAGGAACCCCGACTCGCACGCAGTATTTT	CASSSDWAGTPTRTQYF
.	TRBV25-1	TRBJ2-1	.	TGTGCCAGCAGTGAATCGAGCGGACGGGGTTGGGATGAGCAGTTCTTC	CASSESSGRGWDEQFF
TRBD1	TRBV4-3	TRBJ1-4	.	TGCGCCAGCAGCCCAGGGACAGGGTTGAATGAAAAACTGTTTTTT	CASSPGTGLNEKLFF
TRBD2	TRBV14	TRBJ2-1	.	TGTGCCAGCAGCCATTTTAGCGGGGTAGGTGAGCAGTTCTTC	CASSHFSGVGEQFF
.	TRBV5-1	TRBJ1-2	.	TGCGCCAGCAGCTGGTCGTTGGAGGTCTATGGCTACACCTTC	CASSWSLEVYGYTF
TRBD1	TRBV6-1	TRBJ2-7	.	TGTGCCAGCAGGACAGGGGGAACCTACGAGCAGTACTTC	CASRTGGTYEQYF
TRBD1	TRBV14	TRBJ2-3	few	TGTGCCAGCAGCCGAGAAACAGGGGGCTTCTCGGCTACGCAGTATTTT	CASSRETGGFSATQYF
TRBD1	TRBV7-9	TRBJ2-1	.	TGTGCCAGCAGCTTAGTCACAGGGGGTCTGGATGAGCAGTTCTTC	CASSLVTGGLDEQFF
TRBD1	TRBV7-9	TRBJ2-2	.	TGTGCCAGCAGCGCGGACAGGGCTACCGGGGAGCTGTTTTTT	CASSADRATGELFF
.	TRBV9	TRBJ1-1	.	TGTGCCAGCAGCGTAGGGGGCATCAACACTGAAGCTTTCTTT	CASSVGGINTEAFF
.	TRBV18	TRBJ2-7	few	TGTGCCAGCTCACAGGGTTGGACCGGGGAACTCTACGAGCAGTACTTC	CASSQGWTGELYEQYF
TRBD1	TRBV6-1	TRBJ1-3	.	TGTGCCAGCACTAAGGACAGGGGGCTTGGAAACACCATATATTTT	CASTKDRGLGNTIYF
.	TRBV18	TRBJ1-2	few	TGTGCCAGCGCCCCGGGGAATTCTAACTATGGCTACACCTTC	CASAPGNSNYGYTF
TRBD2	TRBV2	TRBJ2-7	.	TGTGCCAGTTCTGGGCGGGAGTACTCCTACGAGCAGTACTTC	CASSGREYSYEQYF
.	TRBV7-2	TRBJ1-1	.	TGTGCCAGCAGCTTAGCCCTGACTGAAGCTTTCTTT	CASSLALTEAFF
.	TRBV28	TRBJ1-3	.	TGTGCCAGCAGTTTACAGGGTGTTGGAAACACCATATATTTT	CASSLQGVGNTIYF
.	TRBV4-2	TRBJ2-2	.	TGTGCCAGCAGCCAAGTGGGCCTCGGGAGCGGCGGGGAGCTGTTTTTT	CASSQVGLGSGGELFF
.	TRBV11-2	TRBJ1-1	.	TGTGCCAGCAGCTTCGGGTCTAACACTGAAGCTTTCTTT	CASSFGSNTEAFF
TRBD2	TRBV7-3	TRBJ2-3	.	TGTGCCAGCAGCTTAGCCCTGGGACTAGCGGGGGGGAGTAGCACAGATACGCAGTATTTT	CASSLALGLAGGSSTDTQYF
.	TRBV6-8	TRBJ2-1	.	TGTGCCACCCGAATTCGGGGAGATGAGCAGTTCTTC	CATRIRGDEQFF
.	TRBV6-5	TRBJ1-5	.	TGTGCCAGCAGTTACCAACAGGAGAATCAGCCCCAGCATTTT	CASSYQQENQPQHF
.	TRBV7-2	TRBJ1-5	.	TGTGCCAGCAGCTCGTCAGGGTATAGCAATCAGCCCCAGCATTTT	CASSSSGYSNQPQHF
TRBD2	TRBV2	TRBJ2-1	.	TGTGCCAGCAGTGAAGAGGGACTAGCGGAAAGGGAGCAGTTCTTC	CASSEEGLAEREQFF
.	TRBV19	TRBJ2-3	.	TGTGCCAGTAGTACCTGGGGGGGGCGCGACACAGATACGCAGTATTTT	CASSTWGGRDTDTQYF
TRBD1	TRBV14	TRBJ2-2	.	TGTGCCAGCAGCCATCGGGACAGGGACCTGGCTTTCGACGGGGAGCTGTTTTTT	CASSHRDRDLAFDGELFF
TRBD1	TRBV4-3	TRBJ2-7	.	TGCGCCAGCAGCCAAGGAAGTGGGACAGGGGCTTGGCAGCAGTACTTC	CASSQGSGTGAWQQYF
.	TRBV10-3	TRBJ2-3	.	TGTGCCATCAGTCAGCTCGACATCACAGATACGCAGTATTTT	CAISQLDITDTQYF
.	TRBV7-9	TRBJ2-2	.	TGTGCCAGCAGCCAGGAATTGGCCACCGGGGAGCTGTTTTTT	CASSQELATGELFF
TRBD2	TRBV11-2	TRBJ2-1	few	TGTGCCAGCAGTCGGGACTCCCCGGGGGGGCAGTTCTTC	CASSRDSPGGQFF
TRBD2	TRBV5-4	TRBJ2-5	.	TGTGCCAGCAGCTTGAGAACTAGCGGCAAAGAGACCCAGTACTTC	CASSLRTSGKETQYF
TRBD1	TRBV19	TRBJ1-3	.	TGTGCCAGTAGTATAGATCAACGAGGGGACAGGGCCGGCGTAAGCACCATATATTTT	CASSIDQRGDRAGVSTIYF
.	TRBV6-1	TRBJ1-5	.	TGTGCCAGCAGTGGATGGGAGGGAGCCCAGCCCCAGCATTTT	CASSGWEGAQPQHF
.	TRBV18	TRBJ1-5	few	TGTGCCAGCTCTACCTGGGAGGACACAGATCAGCCCCAGCATTTT	CASSTWEDTDQPQHF
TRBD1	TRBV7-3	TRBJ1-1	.	TGTGCCAGCAGCATCGGGACAGAGACTGAAGCTTTCTTT	CASSIGTETEAFF
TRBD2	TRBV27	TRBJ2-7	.	TGTGCCAGCAGGGGGACTAGCGGGAGGGCCGGCGAGCAGTACTTC	CASRGTSGRAGEQYF
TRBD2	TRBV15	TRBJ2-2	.	TGTGCCACCAGCAGAAGGACTAGCGGGAGAACCGGGGAGCTGTTTTTT	CATSRRTSGRTGELFF
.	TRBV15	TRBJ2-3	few	TGTGCCACAGGAACACGGCGGGTTAGCACAGATACGCAGTATTTT	CATGTRRVSTDTQYF
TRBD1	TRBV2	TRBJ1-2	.	TGTGCCAGCAGTGGGGACAGCCTCCTCGGTGGCTACACCTTC	CASSGDSLLGGYTF